This note documents a single TCR beta chain sequence. What it binds is not known. The data were taken from a study of a mutant IDH1 vaccine in newly diagnosed glioma. Sequenced by immunoSEQ multiplex PCR; TCRdb stores in-frame clones only, minus some. The sample gives fewer than 70,000 clones, about nine tenths of which show up once; more than 1.5% is in the top ten. Time point: week 11, during vaccination. Each dose of the vaccine consisted of 300 ug of mutant IDH1 20-mer peptide, with topical imiquimod. This TCR was recovered from a man aged 40-50 years with glioma. This sample comprised PBMCs, obtained from a glioma patient whose treatment included an IDH1 peptide vaccine.

CDR3: CASRANHGGANVLTF. The CDR3 DNA reads as TGTGCCAGCAGGGCGAATCATGGTGGGGCCAACGTCCTGACTTTC. The rearrangement uses TRBV5-4 and TRBJ2-6; D gene ambiguous. Deletions cut 5 bases from V and 3 bases from J, with 12 bases between. There are 15 residues in the CDR3. CDR1 is SGHNT and CDR2 is YYREEE in the germline V gene (reference sequence).